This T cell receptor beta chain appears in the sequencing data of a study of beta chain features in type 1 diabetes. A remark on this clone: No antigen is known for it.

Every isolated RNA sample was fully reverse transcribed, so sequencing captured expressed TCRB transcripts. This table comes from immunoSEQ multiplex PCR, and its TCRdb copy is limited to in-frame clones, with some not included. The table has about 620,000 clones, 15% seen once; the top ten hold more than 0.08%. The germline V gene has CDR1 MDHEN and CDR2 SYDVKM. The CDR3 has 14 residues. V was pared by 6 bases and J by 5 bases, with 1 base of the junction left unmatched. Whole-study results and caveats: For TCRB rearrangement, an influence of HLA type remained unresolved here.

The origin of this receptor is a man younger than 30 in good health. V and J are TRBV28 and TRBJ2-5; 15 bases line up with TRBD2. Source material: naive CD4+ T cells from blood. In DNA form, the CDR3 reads TGTGCCAGCAGCGGGACTAGCGGGGGGGAGACCCAGTACTTC. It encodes CASSGTSGGETQYF.